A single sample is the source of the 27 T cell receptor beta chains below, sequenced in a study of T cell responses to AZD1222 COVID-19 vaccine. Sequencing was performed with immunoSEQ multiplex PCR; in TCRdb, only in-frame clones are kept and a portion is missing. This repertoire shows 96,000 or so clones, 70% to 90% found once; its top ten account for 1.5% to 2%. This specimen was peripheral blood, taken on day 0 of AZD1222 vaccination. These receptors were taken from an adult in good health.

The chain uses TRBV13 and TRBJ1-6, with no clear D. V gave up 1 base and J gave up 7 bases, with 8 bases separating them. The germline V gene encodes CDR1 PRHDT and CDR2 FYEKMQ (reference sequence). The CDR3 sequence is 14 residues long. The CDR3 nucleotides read TGTGCCAGCAGCTTAGCCGAAAGGAATTCACCCCTCCACTTT. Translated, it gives CASSLAERNSPLHF.

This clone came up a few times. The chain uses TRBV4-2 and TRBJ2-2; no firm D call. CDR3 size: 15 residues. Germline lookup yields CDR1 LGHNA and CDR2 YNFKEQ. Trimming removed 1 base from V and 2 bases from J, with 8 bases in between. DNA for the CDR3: TGTGCCAGCAGCCAAGGGGTCGTAAACACCGGGGAGCTGTTTTTT. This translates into CASSQGVVNTGELFF.

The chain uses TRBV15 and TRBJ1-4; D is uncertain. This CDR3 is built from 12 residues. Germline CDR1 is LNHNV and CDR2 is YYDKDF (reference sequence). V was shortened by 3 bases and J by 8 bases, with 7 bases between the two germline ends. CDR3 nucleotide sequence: TGTGCCACCAGCAGTCCCGGGGAAAAACTGTTTTTT. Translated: CATSSPGEKLFF.

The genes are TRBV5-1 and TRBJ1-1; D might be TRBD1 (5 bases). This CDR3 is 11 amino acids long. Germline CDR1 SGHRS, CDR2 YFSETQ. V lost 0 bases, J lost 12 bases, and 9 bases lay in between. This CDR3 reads CASSLAQGTFF. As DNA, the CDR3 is TGCGCCAGCAGCTTGGCGCAGGGAACTTTCTTT.

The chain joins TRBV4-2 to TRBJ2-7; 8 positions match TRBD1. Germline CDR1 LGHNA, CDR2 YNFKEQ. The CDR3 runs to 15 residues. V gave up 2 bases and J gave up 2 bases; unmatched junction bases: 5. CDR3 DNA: TGTGCCAGCAGCCAATTGGGACAGGTAACCTACGAGCAGTACTTC. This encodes CASSQLGQVTYEQYF.

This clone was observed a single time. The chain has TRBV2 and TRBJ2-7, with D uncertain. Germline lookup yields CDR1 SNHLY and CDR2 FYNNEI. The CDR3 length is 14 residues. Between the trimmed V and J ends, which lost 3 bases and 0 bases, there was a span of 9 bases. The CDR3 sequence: CASSEVRLSYEQYF. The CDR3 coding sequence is TGTGCCAGCAGTGAGGTACGGCTCTCCTACGAGCAGTACTTC.

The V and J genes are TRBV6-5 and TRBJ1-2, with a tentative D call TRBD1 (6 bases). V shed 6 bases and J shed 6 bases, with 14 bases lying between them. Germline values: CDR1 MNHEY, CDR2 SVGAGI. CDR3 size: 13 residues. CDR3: CASRTSGGDGYTF. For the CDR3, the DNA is TGTGCCAGCAGGACTAGTGGGGGCGATGGCTACACCTTC.

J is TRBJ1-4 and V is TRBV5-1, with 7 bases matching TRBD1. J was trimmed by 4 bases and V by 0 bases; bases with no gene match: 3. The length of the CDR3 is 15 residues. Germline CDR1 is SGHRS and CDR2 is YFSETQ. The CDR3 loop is CASSLEGQYNEKLFF. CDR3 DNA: TGCGCCAGCAGCTTGGAGGGACAGTATAATGAAAAACTGTTTTTT.

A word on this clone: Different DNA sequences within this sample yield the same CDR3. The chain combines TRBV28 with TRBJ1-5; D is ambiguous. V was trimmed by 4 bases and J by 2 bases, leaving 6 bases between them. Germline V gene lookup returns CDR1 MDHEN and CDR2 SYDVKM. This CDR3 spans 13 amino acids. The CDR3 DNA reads TGTGCCAGCAGTTCAGGAGGCAATCAGCCCCAGCATTTT. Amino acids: CASSSGGNQPQHF.

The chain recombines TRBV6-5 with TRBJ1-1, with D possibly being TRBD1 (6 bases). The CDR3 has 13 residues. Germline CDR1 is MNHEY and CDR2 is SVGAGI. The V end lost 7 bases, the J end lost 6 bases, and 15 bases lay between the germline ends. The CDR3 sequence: CASKTGRRAEAFF. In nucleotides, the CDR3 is TGTGCCAGCAAAACAGGGAGGAGGGCTGAAGCTTTCTTT.

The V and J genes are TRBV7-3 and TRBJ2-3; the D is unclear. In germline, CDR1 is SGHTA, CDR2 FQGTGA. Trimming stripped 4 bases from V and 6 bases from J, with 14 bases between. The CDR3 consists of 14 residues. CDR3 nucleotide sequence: TGTGCCAGCAGCTCTGGGTACCCCATGGATACGCAGTATTTT. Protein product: CASSSGYPMDTQYF.

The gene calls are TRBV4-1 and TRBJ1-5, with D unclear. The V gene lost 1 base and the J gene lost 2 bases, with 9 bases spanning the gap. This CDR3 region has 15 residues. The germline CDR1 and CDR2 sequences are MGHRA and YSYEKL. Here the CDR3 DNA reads TGCGCCAGCAGCCAAGGAAGGGAGGGCAATCAGCCCCAGCATTTT. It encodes CASSQGREGNQPQHF.

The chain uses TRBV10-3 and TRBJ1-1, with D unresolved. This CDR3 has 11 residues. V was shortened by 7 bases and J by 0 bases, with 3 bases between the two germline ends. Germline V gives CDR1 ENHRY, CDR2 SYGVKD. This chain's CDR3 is CAIMMNTEAFF. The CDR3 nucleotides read TGTGCCATCATGATGAACACTGAAGCTTTCTTT.

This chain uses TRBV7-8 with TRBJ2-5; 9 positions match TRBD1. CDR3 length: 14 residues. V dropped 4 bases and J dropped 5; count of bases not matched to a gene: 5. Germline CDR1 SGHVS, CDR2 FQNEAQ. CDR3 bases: TGTGCCAGCAGCTCGACCGGACAGGGGGAGACCCAGTACTTC. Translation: CASSSTGQGETQYF.

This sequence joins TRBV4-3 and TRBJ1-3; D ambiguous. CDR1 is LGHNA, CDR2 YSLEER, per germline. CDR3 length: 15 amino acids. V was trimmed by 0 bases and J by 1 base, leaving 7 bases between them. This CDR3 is CASSQDIRSGNTIYF. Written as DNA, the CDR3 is TGCGCCAGCAGCCAAGATATCCGTTCTGGAAACACCATATATTTT.

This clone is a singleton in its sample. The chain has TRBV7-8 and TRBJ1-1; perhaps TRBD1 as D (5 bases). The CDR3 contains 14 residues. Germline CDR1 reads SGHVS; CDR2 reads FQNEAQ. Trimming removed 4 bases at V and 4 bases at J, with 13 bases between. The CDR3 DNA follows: TGTGCCAGCAGCTATCGGGGGGAAGTCACTGAAGCTTTCTTT. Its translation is CASSYRGEVTEAFF.

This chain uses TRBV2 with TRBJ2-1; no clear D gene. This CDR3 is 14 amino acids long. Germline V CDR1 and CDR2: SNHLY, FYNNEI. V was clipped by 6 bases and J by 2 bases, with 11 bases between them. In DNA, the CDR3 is TGTGCCAGCAGCGCCCAGATAACCTACAATGAGCAGTTCTTC. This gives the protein CASSAQITYNEQFF.

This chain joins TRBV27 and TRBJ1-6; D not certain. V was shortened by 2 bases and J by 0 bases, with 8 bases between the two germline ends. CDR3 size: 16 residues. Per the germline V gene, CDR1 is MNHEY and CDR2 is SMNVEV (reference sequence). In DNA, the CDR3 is TGTGCCAGCAGTTTAGGTGTTGGCTCCTATAATTCACCCCTCCACTTT. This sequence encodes CASSLGVGSYNSPLHF.

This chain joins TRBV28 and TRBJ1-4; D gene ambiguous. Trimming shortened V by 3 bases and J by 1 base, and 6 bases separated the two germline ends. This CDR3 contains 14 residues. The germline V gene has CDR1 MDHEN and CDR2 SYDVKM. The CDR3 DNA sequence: TGTGCCAGCAGTTTGATAGGAACTAATGAAAAACTGTTTTTT. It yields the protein CASSLIGTNEKLFF.

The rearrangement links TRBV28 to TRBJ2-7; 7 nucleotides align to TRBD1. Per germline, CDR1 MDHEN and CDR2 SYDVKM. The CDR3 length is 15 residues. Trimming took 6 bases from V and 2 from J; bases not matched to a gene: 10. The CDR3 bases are TGTGCCAGCAGCTCCCCTCCGACAGGGACCTACGAGCAGTACTTC. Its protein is CASSSPPTGTYEQYF.

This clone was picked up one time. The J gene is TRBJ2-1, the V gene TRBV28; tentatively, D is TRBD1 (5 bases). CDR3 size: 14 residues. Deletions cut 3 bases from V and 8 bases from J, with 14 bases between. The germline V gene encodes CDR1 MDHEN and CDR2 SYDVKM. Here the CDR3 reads CASSFFRVWDEQFF. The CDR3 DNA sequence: TGTGCCAGCAGTTTCTTCAGGGTATGGGATGAGCAGTTCTTC.

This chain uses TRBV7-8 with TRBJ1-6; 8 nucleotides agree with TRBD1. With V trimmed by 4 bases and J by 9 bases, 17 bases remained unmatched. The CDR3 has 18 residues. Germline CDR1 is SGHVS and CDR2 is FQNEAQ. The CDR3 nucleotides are TGTGCCAGCAGCTCACCGTACGTAAGGACAGGGATTGGTTCACCCCTCCACTTT. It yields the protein CASSSPYVRTGIGSPLHF.

CDR3 in amino acids: CASSFSTHNEKLFF. In nucleotides, the CDR3 is TGTGCCAGCAGTTTCTCGACACACAATGAAAAACTGTTTTTT. V gene TRBV28 combines with J gene TRBJ1-4; no firm D call. CDR3 size: 14 residues. The germline CDR1 and CDR2 sequences are MDHEN and SYDVKM. V was pared by 3 bases and J by 5 bases, with 10 bases between.

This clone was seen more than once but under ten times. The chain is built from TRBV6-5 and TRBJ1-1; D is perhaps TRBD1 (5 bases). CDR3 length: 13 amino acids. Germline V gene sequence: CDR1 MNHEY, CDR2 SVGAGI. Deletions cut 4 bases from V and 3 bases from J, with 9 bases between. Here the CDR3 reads CASSSPGDTEAFF. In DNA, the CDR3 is TGTGCCAGCAGTTCTCCGGGGGACACTGAAGCTTTCTTT.

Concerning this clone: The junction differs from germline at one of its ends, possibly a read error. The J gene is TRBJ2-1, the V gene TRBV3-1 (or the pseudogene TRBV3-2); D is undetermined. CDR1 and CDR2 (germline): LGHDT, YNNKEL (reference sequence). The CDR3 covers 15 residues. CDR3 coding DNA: TGTGCCAGCAGCAAAGATGTAGGGTCGTACAATGAGCAGTTCTTC. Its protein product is CASSKDVGSYNEQFF.

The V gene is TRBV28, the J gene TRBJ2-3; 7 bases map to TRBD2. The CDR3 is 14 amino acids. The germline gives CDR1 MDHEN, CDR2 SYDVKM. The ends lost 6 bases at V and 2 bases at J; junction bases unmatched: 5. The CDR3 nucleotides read TGTGCCAGCAGGGGCGGGGGAAACACAGATACGCAGTATTTT. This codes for CASRGGGNTDTQYF.

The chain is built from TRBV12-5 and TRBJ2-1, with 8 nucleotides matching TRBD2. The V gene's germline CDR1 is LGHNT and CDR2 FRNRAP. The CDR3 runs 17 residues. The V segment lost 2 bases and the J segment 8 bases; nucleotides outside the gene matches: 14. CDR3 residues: CASGLPPLPGGDDEQFF. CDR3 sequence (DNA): TGTGCTAGTGGTTTGCCCCCACTCCCGGGGGGGGACGATGAGCAGTTCTTC. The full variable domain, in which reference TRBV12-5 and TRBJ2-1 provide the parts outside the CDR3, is DARVTQTPRHKVTEMGQEVTMRCQPILGHNTVFWYRQTMMQGLELLAYFRNRAPLDDSGMPKDRFSAEMPDATLATLKIQPSEPRDSAVYFCASGLPPLPGGDDEQFFGPGTRLTVL.